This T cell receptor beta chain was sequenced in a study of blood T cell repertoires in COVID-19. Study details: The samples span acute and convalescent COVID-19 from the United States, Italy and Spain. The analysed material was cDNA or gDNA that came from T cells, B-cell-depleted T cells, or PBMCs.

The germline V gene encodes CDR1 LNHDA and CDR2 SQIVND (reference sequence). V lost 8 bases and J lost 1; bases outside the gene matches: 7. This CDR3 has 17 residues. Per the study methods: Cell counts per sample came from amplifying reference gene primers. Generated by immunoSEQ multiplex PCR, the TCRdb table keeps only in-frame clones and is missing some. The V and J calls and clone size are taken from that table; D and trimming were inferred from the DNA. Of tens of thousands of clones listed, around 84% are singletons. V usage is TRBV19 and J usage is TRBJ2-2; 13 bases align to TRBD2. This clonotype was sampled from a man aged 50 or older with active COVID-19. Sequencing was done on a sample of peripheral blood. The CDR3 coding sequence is TGTGCCAGTGGTTGGACTAGCGGGGGCAAGAACACCGGGGAGCTGTTTTTT. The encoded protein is CASGWTSGGKNTGELFF.